This T cell receptor (beta chain) was sequenced during a study of blood T cell repertoires in COVID-19. Clones were sequenced by immunoSEQ multiplex PCR, and TCRdb holds only the in-frame ones, with some missing. The table has around 160,000 clones, 80% to 95% seen once. V gave up 4 bases and J gave up 8 bases; unmatched junction bases: 4. Germline CDR1 is SGHDN and CDR2 is FVKESK. The CDR3 covers 12 residues. This TCR came from an older woman with COVID-19, enrolled during active disease. Sequenced: peripheral blood. The chain combines TRBV14 with TRBJ1-2, with 7 bases matching TRBD1. CDR3 loop: CASSLTGVGYTF. The DNA for the CDR3 is TGTGCCAGCAGCCTCACAGGGGTCGGCTACACCTTC.